The 14 T cell receptor beta chains below were found in one sample sequenced in a study of blood T cell repertoires in COVID-19. Here immunoSEQ multiplex PCR was the method, and the copy in TCRdb shows in-frame clones only, minus some. Altogether 250,000 to 350,000 clones are present, roughly 80% being singletons, with the ten largest covering more than 1.2%. The sample was peripheral blood. These receptors came from a human donor with COVID-19, enrolled during active disease. The donor label of this sample is uncertain.

The V gene is TRBV27, the J gene TRBJ2-7; 9 bases agree with TRBD2. The CDR3 has 19 residues. With 6 bases clipped from V and 2 bases from J, the junction kept 20 bases outside the gene matches. CDR1 MNHEY and CDR2 SMNVEV come from the germline V gene (reference sequence). For the CDR3, the DNA is TGTGCCAGCAGCGTAACCGTGACTATGCCTAGCGGGGCCACCTACGAGCAGTACTTC. Translated: CASSVTVTMPSGATYEQYF.

The chain recombines TRBV28 with TRBJ1-1; 7 bases match TRBD1. V was pared by 6 bases and J by 0 bases, with 10 bases of the junction left unmatched. Germline V gene sequence: CDR1 MDHEN, CDR2 SYDVKM. CDR3 size: 16 residues. The chain's CDR3 is CASRVPGQIMNTEAFF. The CDR3 DNA follows: TGTGCCAGCAGGGTACCGGGACAGATCATGAACACTGAAGCTTTCTTT.

The chain combines TRBV3-1 (or the pseudogene TRBV3-2) with TRBJ1-5, with a weak D call TRBD1 (5 bases). The CDR3 covers 16 residues. Germline CDR1 LGHDT, CDR2 YNNKEL (reference sequence). Trimming removed 0 bases at V and 2 bases at J, with 11 bases between. CDR3 bases: TGTGCCAGCAGCCAAGATGCACGGGGGGGCAATCAGCCCCAGCATTTT. Translating gives CASSQDARGGNQPQHF.

This clone has more than one count but fewer than ten. This chain uses TRBV10-1 with TRBJ1-1, with 7 bases lining up with TRBD1. This CDR3 has 13 amino acids. From germline, CDR1 is WNHNN and CDR2 SYGVQD (reference sequence). J lost 6 bases, V lost 2 bases, and 3 bases had no gene match. The CDR3 DNA sequence: TGCGCCAGCAGTGAGAGGGGGCGGGCTGAAGCTTTCTTT. The encoded protein is CASSERGRAEAFF.

The chain joins TRBV11-3 to TRBJ2-1; unclear D gene. Per germline, CDR1 SGHNT and CDR2 YENEEA. V lost 5 bases and J lost 6, with 11 bases in between. The CDR3 is made up of 13 amino acids. The CDR3 nucleotides read TGTGCCAGCAGCCTCACTTGGGCCAATGAGCAGTTCTTC. Amino acids: CASSLTWANEQFF.

This rearrangement joins TRBV6-2 or TRBV6-3 to TRBJ1-5; D possibly corresponds to TRBD1 (5 bases). The CDR3 length is 17 residues. The ends were cut back, 0 bases at V and 1 base at J, with 13 bases in the middle. Germline-derived CDR1 and CDR2 are MNHEY and SVGEGT. The CDR3 loop reads CASSYSDGGGSNQPQHF. CDR3 sequence (DNA): TGTGCCAGCAGTTACTCCGACGGGGGAGGAAGCAATCAGCCCCAGCATTTT.

The chain uses TRBV28 and TRBJ2-6, with D possibly TRBD1 on 5 matching bases. The CDR3 totals 15 residues. The V end was cut by 1 base, the J end by 2 bases, with 6 bases between. Germline loops: CDR1 MDHEN, CDR2 SYDVKM. The CDR3 DNA reads as TGTGCCAGCAGTTTATCAGGGACTGGGGCCAACGTCCTGACTTTC. It is translated as CASSLSGTGANVLTF.

This chain joins TRBV29-1 and TRBJ1-1; possible D gene TRBD1, 5 bases. The CDR3 length is 13 residues. Germline V gene lookup returns CDR1 SQVTM and CDR2 ANQGSEA. V was trimmed by 6 bases and J by 4 bases, leaving 15 bases between them. The CDR3 coding sequence is TGCAGCGTGCCCACCATGGGGGGCACTGAAGCTTTCTTT. This gives the protein CSVPTMGGTEAFF.

Concerning this clone: One junction end does not reproduce the germline sequence, and a read error may be involved. The chain carries TRBV7-7 and TRBJ1-3; TRBD1 agrees at 7 bases. CDR3 length: 15 amino acids. Germline CDR1 is SSHAT and CDR2 is FNYEAQ (reference sequence). CDR3 in DNA: TGTGCTAGCAGCTTAGACAGGGCCCCTGGAAACACCATATATTTT. It is translated as CASSLDRAPGNTIYF.

This rearrangement joins TRBV6-2 or TRBV6-3 to TRBJ1-2, with 10 bases lining up with TRBD1. Germline V gene sequence: CDR1 MNHEY, CDR2 SVGEGT. The length of the CDR3 is 17 residues. V lost 2 bases and J lost 8; bases outside the gene matches: 14. As DNA, the CDR3 is TGTGCCAGCAGTTACCCCCCAGCGGGACAGGGGTTCGGGGGCTACACCTTC. Protein: CASSYPPAGQGFGGYTF.

This clone appeared a single time. The genes are TRBV7-3 and TRBJ2-7, with D possibly being TRBD2 (5 bases). Germline lookup yields CDR1 SGHTA and CDR2 FQGTGA. CDR3 length: 16 residues. The germline V and J ends were trimmed by 1 base and 0 bases, with 13 bases remaining between them. The CDR3 here is CASSLNGVRGSYEQYF. The CDR3 bases are TGTGCCAGCAGCTTAAATGGCGTACGGGGCTCCTACGAGCAGTACTTC.

This clone was observed a single time. The chain recombines TRBV28 with TRBJ2-7; TRBD2 agrees at 10 bases. After removal of 5 bases from V and 4 bases from J, the junction contained 11 bases not matched to a gene. Germline V lookup: CDR1 MDHEN, CDR2 SYDVKM. The CDR3 loop spans 16 amino acids. The CDR3 reads CASSPYKLAGSYEQYF. In nucleotides, the CDR3 is TGTGCCAGCAGTCCCTACAAACTAGCGGGGTCATACGAGCAGTACTTC.

The CDR3 DNA follows: TGCGCCAGCAGTGCTAGCGGCTCCTACGAGCAGTACTTC. Protein sequence: CASSASGSYEQYF. V usage is TRBV10-1 and J usage is TRBJ2-7, with 7 bases aligning to TRBD2. There are 13 residues in the CDR3. Looked up from germline, CDR1 is WNHNN and CDR2 is SYGVQD (reference sequence). V shed 4 bases and J 0 bases; nucleotides not matched to a gene: 0.

CDR3 nucleotide sequence: TGTGCCATCAGTGGTCGACAGGGGGGAGTGGGATACGAGCAGTACTTC. As protein: CAISGRQGGVGYEQYF. V is TRBV10-3 and J is TRBJ2-7, with 9 bases lining up with TRBD1. CDR3 length: 16 amino acids. V dropped 4 bases and J dropped 4; count of bases not matched to a gene: 11. Germline V gene sequence: CDR1 ENHRY, CDR2 SYGVKD.